Below are 30 T cell receptor beta chains sequenced from a single sample in a study of T-cell memory formation after mild COVID-19. TCRdb re-called the 5' RACE reads through MiXCR, storing one row per CDR3 protein. Of 15,000 to 20,000 distinct CDR3 sequences in the sample, approximately 23% were seen once. Sequenced sample: PBMCs or a T cell subset sorted from them (not recorded which). The receptors stem from a man younger than 35 who had mild COVID-19 (a few samples of this study predate the infection). Cell type and time point are not known.

This clonotype came up many times. The V gene is TRBV10-3, the J gene TRBJ2-6; weak D call: TRBD1 (5 bases). V was clipped by 2 bases and J by 1 base, with 9 bases between them. Looked up from germline, CDR1 is ENHRY and CDR2 is SYGVKD. This CDR3 is built from 16 residues. The CDR3 loop is CAISELGASGANVLTF. DNA of the CDR3: TGTGCCATCAGTGAGCTAGGGGCATCTGGGGCCAACGTCCTGACTTTC.

V and J are TRBV18 and TRBJ2-3; D is undetermined. The V end was cut by 6 bases, the J end by 0 bases, with 13 bases between. The CDR3 is made up of 15 amino acids. CDR1 and CDR2 (germline): KGHSH, LQKENI. The CDR3 is CASSPTVTSTDTQYF. CDR3 DNA: TGTGCCAGCTCTCCGACTGTGACTAGCACAGATACGCAGTATTTT.

The V call is TRBV7-2, the J call TRBJ2-1; D is uncertain. Trimming shortened V by 5 bases and J by 5 bases, and 13 bases separated the two germline ends. The germline CDR1 and CDR2 sequences are SGHTA and FQGNSA. This CDR3 contains 14 residues. CDR3 region: CASSPWTANNEQFF. Written as DNA, the CDR3 is TGTGCCAGCAGCCCCTGGACGGCCAACAATGAGCAGTTCTTC.

The chain links TRBV3-1 to TRBJ2-1, with 8 bases fitting TRBD1. V gave up 1 base and J gave up 4 bases; unmatched junction bases: 6. CDR3 length equals 16 residues. Per the germline V gene, CDR1 is LGHDT and CDR2 is YNNKEL (reference sequence). The CDR3 region has the DNA TGTGCCAGCAGCCAAGCCAGGGGGCCCATTTACAATGAGCAGTTCTTC. Protein sequence: CASSQARGPIYNEQFF.

The chain uses TRBV27 and TRBJ1-2; possibly TRBD1 for D (5 bases). The CDR3 consists of 13 residues. V was cut by 4 bases and J by 2 bases, with 8 bases left in between. Germline values: CDR1 MNHEY, CDR2 SMNVEV (reference sequence). The CDR3 nucleotides are TGTGCCAGCAGTTGGGGCGTAAACTATGGCTACACCTTC. Amino acids: CASSWGVNYGYTF.

The chain has TRBV7-9 and TRBJ2-3, with 7 bases identical to TRBD1. The trim removed 7 bases at V and 5 bases at J, leaving 9 bases unmatched. The germline CDR1 and CDR2 sequences are SEHNR and FQNEAQ (reference sequence). This CDR3 region has 14 residues. CDR3 protein: CASTTGVIGDTQYF. The CDR3 DNA reads TGTGCCAGCACCACAGGGGTGATCGGAGATACGCAGTATTTT.

This clonotype was seen more than once but under ten times. This chain connects TRBV18 to TRBJ1-6; 7 bases fit TRBD1. The CDR3 consists of 14 residues. V was pared by 2 bases and J by 5 bases, with 0 bases of the junction left unmatched. The germline V gene has CDR1 KGHSH and CDR2 LQKENI. CDR3 sequence reads: CASSPTGDNSPLHF. CDR3 bases: TGTGCCAGCTCACCAACAGGGGATAATTCACCCCTCCACTTT.

A few counts support this clonotype. CDR3 bases: TGTGCCAGCAGCTTAGCGGAGGGCGGTCCAACCTACGAGCAGTACTTC. The encoded protein is CASSLAEGGPTYEQYF. The J gene is TRBJ2-7, the V gene TRBV7-8, with TRBD2 as a possible D gene (6 bases). Germline values: CDR1 SGHVS, CDR2 FQNEAQ. The CDR3 covers 16 residues. The V end lost 0 bases, the J end lost 2 bases, and 14 bases lay between the germline ends.

This clonotype was counted many times. CDR3 DNA: TGTGCCAGCAGTTCCCAGGCGGGGAAAGATACGCAGTATTTT. Protein product: CASSSQAGKDTQYF. V is TRBV12-3 or TRBV12-4 and J is TRBJ2-3, with D maybe TRBD2 (6 bases). The germline V and J ends were trimmed by 4 bases and 5 bases, with 13 bases remaining between them. CDR3 length: 14 amino acids.

A few counts support this clonotype. The chain has TRBV3-1 and TRBJ2-3; 13 nucleotides agree with TRBD2. V gave up 5 bases and J gave up 2 bases; unmatched junction bases: 13. The CDR3 contains 19 residues. Germline V CDR1 and CDR2: LGHDT, YNNKEL (reference sequence). CDR3 bases: TGTGCCAGCAGCGCCGGGACTAGCGGGGCGCTATACCTCACAGATACGCAGTATTTT. This sequence encodes CASSAGTSGALYLTDTQYF.

This clonotype appeared many times. The chain is built from TRBV11-1 and TRBJ2-7, with TRBD1 identical over 7 bases. Germline-derived CDR1 and CDR2 are SGHAT and FQDESV (reference sequence). This CDR3 contains 14 residues. V was clipped by 3 bases and J by 3 bases; unmatched bases: 5. In DNA form, the CDR3 reads TGTGCCAGCAGCTTGCCGGGACAGAACTACGAGCAGTACGTC. Translating it yields CASSLPGQNYEQYV.

This clonotype was seen a handful of times. The chain couples TRBV20-1 to TRBJ2-7; the match to TRBD1 covers 7 bases. This CDR3 has 14 residues. J was trimmed by 5 bases and V by 0 bases; bases with no gene match: 7. The germline CDR1 and CDR2 sequences are DFQATT and SNEGSKA (reference sequence). The CDR3 region is CSARDPGQLHEQYF. As DNA, the CDR3 is TGCAGTGCTAGAGATCCGGGACAGCTCCACGAGCAGTACTTC.

The CDR3 sequence is CASSQYAGDRGPYEQYV. The CDR3 DNA is TGTGCCAGCAGTCAATATGCCGGGGACAGGGGCCCCTACGAGCAGTACGTC. The chain uses TRBV6-6 and TRBJ2-7; 10 positions agree with TRBD1. Germline V gene lookup returns CDR1 MNHNY and CDR2 SVGAGI (reference sequence). The CDR3 spans 17 residues. J gave up 2 bases and V 5 bases, and 12 bases lay outside the gene matches.

This clonotype has just a few counts. A much larger clone sits a single nucleotide away, making a read error possible. This chain joins TRBV3-1 and TRBJ1-6, with TRBD1 identical over 12 bases. Germline-derived CDR1 and CDR2 are LGHDT and YNNKEL (reference sequence). CDR3 size: 19 residues. Losses at the gene ends were 4 bases for V and 2 bases for J; bases not matched to a gene: 9. In DNA, the CDR3 is TGTGCCAGCAGCCCTGGGCCGGGACAGGGGGCGACCTATAATTCACCCCTCCACTTT. Translated: CASSPGPGQGATYNSPLHF.

The V gene is TRBV5-1, the J gene TRBJ2-3; D uncertain. Looked up from germline, CDR1 is SGHRS and CDR2 is YFSETQ. V was clipped by 0 bases and J by 6 bases, with 11 bases between them. The CDR3 has 14 residues. CDR3 sequence: CASSLAGSLDTQYF. Written as DNA, the CDR3 is TGCGCCAGCAGCTTGGCGGGTTCACTGGATACGCAGTATTTT.

The chain is built from TRBV7-6 and TRBJ2-7, with D possibly matching TRBD1 (5 bases). The ends were cut back, 1 base at V and 2 bases at J, with 12 bases in the middle. Germline loops: CDR1 SGHVS, CDR2 FNYEAQ. This CDR3 has 15 amino acids. CDR3 DNA: TGTGCCAGCAGCTTAGAGTCAGGGTATGCCTACGAGCAGTACTTC. This sequence encodes CASSLESGYAYEQYF. Full variable domain (missing parts from reference TRBV7-6 and TRBJ2-7): GAGVSQSPRYKVTKRGQDVALRCDPISGHVSLYWYRQALGQGPEFLTYFNYEAQQDKSGLPNDRFSAERPEGSISTLTIQRTEQRDSAMYRCASSLESGYAYEQYFGPGTRLTVT.

This rearrangement joins TRBV6-1 to TRBJ1-4; D uncertain. The CDR3 contains 15 residues. The V gene lost 11 bases and the J gene lost 0 bases, with 16 bases spanning the gap. Per the germline V gene, CDR1 is MNHNS and CDR2 is SASEGT. The CDR3: CAVIQKYATNEKLFF. For the CDR3, the DNA is TGTGCCGTCATTCAAAAGTATGCAACTAATGAAAAACTGTTTTTT.

The chain joins TRBV7-7 to TRBJ2-7; D remains ambiguous. The ends were cut back, 5 bases at V and 2 bases at J, with 16 bases in the middle. The CDR3 is 15 amino acids. CDR1 and CDR2 from the germline V gene are SSHAT and FNYEAQ (reference sequence). The CDR3 nucleotides read TGTGCCAGCAGCCCTCATCTTGCCAGGCCCTACGAGCAGTACTTC. Its translation is CASSPHLARPYEQYF.

This clonotype appeared a few times. The chain joins TRBV6-1 to TRBJ2-1; TRBD2 aligns across 8 bases. CDR3 size: 15 residues. Per the germline V gene, CDR1 is MNHNS and CDR2 is SASEGT. V gave up 4 bases and J gave up 8 bases; unmatched junction bases: 10. DNA for the CDR3: TGTGCCAGCAGTGCGCCGGGACTAGGAGTCCATGAGCAGTTCTTC. Its protein is CASSAPGLGVHEQFF.

V is TRBV20-1 and J is TRBJ2-5; 9 nucleotides line up with TRBD2. The trim removed 2 bases at V and 7 bases at J, leaving 17 bases unmatched. Germline V gene data show CDR1 as DFQATT and CDR2 as SNEGSKA (reference sequence). This CDR3 has 17 residues. The CDR3 protein is CSARRDRTSAGNGTQYF. CDR3 nucleotide sequence: TGCAGTGCTAGAAGGGATCGGACTAGCGCCGGTAACGGGACCCAGTACTTC.

V is TRBV5-4 and J is TRBJ2-5, with TRBD2 identical over 10 bases. CDR3 size: 16 residues. With 5 bases clipped from V and 5 bases from J, the junction kept 12 bases outside the gene matches. Germline V gene lookup returns CDR1 SGHNT and CDR2 YYREEE (reference sequence). The CDR3: CASSSGLAAGGETQYF. The CDR3 nucleotides are TGTGCCAGCAGTTCCGGACTAGCGGCAGGAGGGGAGACCCAGTACTTC. Looking up the rest from reference TRBV5-4 and TRBJ2-5 gives the full variable domain: ETGVTQSPTHLIKTRGQQVTLRCSSQSGHNTVSWYQQALGQGPQFIFQYYREEENGRGNFPPRFSGLQFPNYSSELNVNALELDDSALYLCASSSGLAAGGETQYFGPGTRLLVL.

This clonotype appeared many times. The gene calls are TRBV5-4 and TRBJ2-4; possibly TRBD1 or TRBD2 for D (5 bases each). Trimming removed 4 bases at V and 7 bases at J, with 15 bases between. CDR3 size: 14 residues. Germline V CDR1 and CDR2: SGHNT, YYREEE (reference sequence). The CDR3 loop reads CASSNGHEGNIQYF. The CDR3 DNA follows: TGTGCCAGCAGCAACGGCCACGAGGGGAACATTCAGTACTTC.

This clonotype was recorded many times. The chain carries TRBV10-3 and TRBJ2-5; no definite D call. The CDR3 runs to 13 residues. Germline values: CDR1 ENHRY, CDR2 SYGVKD. Trimming shortened V by 3 bases and J by 2 bases, and 7 bases separated the two germline ends. The chain's CDR3 is CAISDGGQETQYF. DNA of the CDR3: TGTGCCATCAGTGACGGCGGACAAGAGACCCAGTACTTC.

This clonotype was observed at least ten times. V gene TRBV4-3 combines with J gene TRBJ1-1; D gene uncertain. Germline lookup yields CDR1 LGHNA and CDR2 YSLEER. V was shortened by 0 bases and J by 1 base, with 6 bases between the two germline ends. The CDR3 is 14 residues long. As DNA, the CDR3 is TGCGCCAGCAGCCAAGACGGTAGGAACACTGAAGCTTTCTTT. It encodes CASSQDGRNTEAFF.

This clonotype was seen ten or more times. The chain combines TRBV12-3 or TRBV12-4 with TRBJ1-4; no firm D call. There are 11 residues in the CDR3. V was cut by 5 bases and J by 13 bases, with 11 bases left in between. CDR3 amino acids: CASSIVRTLFF. The CDR3 DNA sequence: TGTGCCAGCAGTATAGTCCGGACACTGTTTTTT.

The chain links TRBV12-3 or TRBV12-4 to TRBJ2-1; 8 nucleotides line up with TRBD2. The CDR3 is 18 residues long. The ends lost 5 bases at V and 8 bases at J; junction bases unmatched: 20. CDR3 DNA sequence: TGTGCCAGCAGTCTCCAGGCCGAAATAGCGGGGCGGGTCGATGAGCAGTTCTTC. The encoded protein is CASSLQAEIAGRVDEQFF.

At least ten counts were recorded for this clonotype. The V gene is TRBV6-4, the J gene TRBJ2-3; 10 bases are a match to TRBD2. The CDR3 length is 15 residues. Losses at the gene ends were 2 bases for V and 2 bases for J; bases not matched to a gene: 1. Per germline, CDR1 MRHNA and CDR2 SNTAGT. The CDR3 DNA reads as TGTGCCAGCAGTGACAGCGGGGGGGCCACAGATACGCAGTATTTT. It yields the protein CASSDSGGATDTQYF.

The J gene is TRBJ2-7, the V gene TRBV20-1, with 9 bases identical to TRBD2. Germline loops: CDR1 DFQATT, CDR2 SNEGSKA (reference sequence). Germline trimming cut 0 bases from V and 4 bases from J; bases unmatched to any gene: 10. The CDR3 has 16 residues. The DNA of the CDR3 is TGCAGTGCTAGAGACAGTAGCTGGCTAGCGGGGTACGAGCAGTACGTC. It is translated as CSARDSSWLAGYEQYV.

The rearrangement joins TRBV27 to TRBJ2-5; 7 bases map to TRBD2. The CDR3 has 11 amino acids. Germline assignment: CDR1 MNHEY and CDR2 SMNVEV (reference sequence). J was trimmed by 9 bases and V by 5 bases; bases with no gene match: 3. Here the CDR3 DNA reads TGTGCCAGCAGTGGGGGGGGACCCCAGTACTTC. It encodes CASSGGGPQYF.

This clonotype was seen repeatedly, ten times or more. J is TRBJ1-2 and V is TRBV7-3; D gene uncertain. This CDR3 is built from 13 residues. Germline V gene data show CDR1 as SGHTA and CDR2 as FQGTGA. V was shortened by 2 bases and J by 4 bases, with 8 bases between the two germline ends. The CDR3 sequence: CASSLEGGYGYTF. In nucleotides, the CDR3 is TGTGCCAGCAGCTTAGAGGGTGGCTATGGCTACACCTTC.